These T cell receptor beta chains were read from a single sample in a study of T cell responses to AZD1222 COVID-19 vaccine. The assay was immunoSEQ multiplex PCR, and TCRdb's table has in-frame clones only and misses some. Of 130,000 to 150,000 clones in the sample, approximately 85% were seen once. Sequences were derived from peripheral blood, sampled on day 0 of MenACWY control vaccination. The source of these receptors is an adult in good health. Both conserved end residues are part of each CDR3. D genes are given only for firm matches. Only part of the rows carry a size: once, few, many, or a class if the clone is expanded.

j_call v_call clone_size d_call cdr3_aa cdr3_nt
TRBJ1-1 TRBV19 . . CASNVRDTEAFF TGTGCCAGTAATGTTAGGGACACTGAAGCTTTCTTT
TRBJ2-5 TRBV5-4 . . CASSSDRPQETQYF TGTGCCAGCAGCTCAGACAGACCCCAAGAGACCCAGTACTTC
TRBJ1-2 TRBV19 . . CASSMAADYGYTF TGTGCCAGTAGTATGGCGGCGGACTATGGCTACACCTTC
TRBJ1-6 TRBV2 . TRBD1 CASSGTGGPSKNSPLHF TGTGCCAGCAGCGGGACAGGGGGCCCAAGTAAAAATTCACCCCTCCACTTT
TRBJ2-1 TRBV2 once . CASGETRSPYNEQFF TGTGCCAGCGGGGAGACTAGAAGTCCCTACAATGAGCAGTTCTTC
TRBJ1-1 TRBV5-1 . TRBD1 CASSSGTGGLNTEAFF TGCGCCAGCAGCTCCGGGACAGGGGGCTTGAACACTGAAGCTTTCTTT
TRBJ1-5 TRBV28 . . CASSSPSPGRGNQPQHF TGTGCCAGCAGTTCCCCCTCACCCGGCAGGGGCAATCAGCCCCAGCATTTT
TRBJ1-2 TRBV30 . . CAWTNLYGYTF TGTGCCTGGACTAACCTCTATGGCTACACCTTC
TRBJ1-5 TRBV6-1 . . CASSEGWGFYSNQPQHF TGTGCCAGCAGTGAAGGGTGGGGTTTTTATAGCAATCAGCCCCAGCATTTT
TRBJ2-3 TRBV9 . TRBD1 CASSAGQGPDTQYF TGTGCCAGCAGCGCGGGACAGGGTCCAGATACGCAGTATTTT